These 16 T cell receptor beta chains came from one sample sequenced in a study of blood T cell repertoires in COVID-19. The method was immunoSEQ multiplex PCR; TCRdb's version includes in-frame clones alone and lacks a portion of them. The repertoire includes 350,000 to 450,000 clones, around 86% of them detected once, and about 4.9% sits in the top ten. What was sequenced was PBMCs or T cells enriched from blood (not recorded which). Receptors originate from a woman between 45 and 60 years old who had recovered from COVID-19.

The chain links TRBV7-8 to TRBJ2-2; D possibly corresponds to TRBD1 (7 bases). V was cut by 3 bases and J by 5 bases, with 13 bases left in between. Germline values: CDR1 SGHVS, CDR2 FQNEAQ. CDR3 size: 15 residues. The CDR3 DNA follows: TGTGCCAGCAGCTTTAGGAGGGGGCGAACCGGGGAGCTGTTTTTT. It codes for CASSFRRGRTGELFF. The full variable domain, with the rest looked up from reference TRBV7-8 and TRBJ2-2, is GAGVSQSPRYKVAKRGQDVALRCDPISGHVSLFWYQQALGQGPEFLTYFQNEAQLDKSGLPSDRFFAERPEGSVSTLKIQRTQQEDSAVYLCASSFRRGRTGELFFGEGSRLTVL.

The V and J genes are TRBV19 and TRBJ1-6; 7 bases line up with TRBD1. Trimming removed 7 bases from V and 7 bases from J; junction bases left unmatched: 7. The CDR3 runs to 14 residues. Germline values: CDR1 LNHDA, CDR2 SQIVND (reference sequence). CDR3 DNA: TGTGCCAGTACCACCGGGGACAGCAATTCACCCCTCCACTTT. Its translation is CASTTGDSNSPLHF.

The J gene is TRBJ2-1, the V gene TRBV28; TRBD1 matches at 8 bases. The CDR3 has 13 residues. In germline, CDR1 is MDHEN, CDR2 SYDVKM. V was pared by 7 bases and J by 5 bases, with 4 bases of the junction left unmatched. CDR3 sequence (DNA): TGTGCCAGCATGGACAGGGTAAACAATGAGCAGTTCTTC. Its protein product is CASMDRVNNEQFF. The full variable domain, its missing parts supplied by reference TRBV28 and TRBJ2-1, is DVKVTQSSRYLVKRTGEKVFLECVQDMDHENMFWYRQDPGLGLRLIYFSYDVKMKEKGDIPEGYSVSREKKERFSLILESASTNQTSMYLCASMDRVNNEQFFGPGTRLTVL.

This chain joins TRBV6-5 and TRBJ1-2; D gene uncertain. The CDR3 is made up of 11 amino acids. The germline CDR1 and CDR2 sequences are MNHEY and SVGAGI. The ends were cut back, 6 bases at V and 2 bases at J, with 4 bases in the middle. CDR3 coding DNA: TGTGCCAGCAGACAAAACTATGGCTACACCTTC. This encodes CASRQNYGYTF.

The rearrangement links TRBV7-9 to TRBJ1-3, with 8 bases matching TRBD1. The CDR3 loop spans 14 amino acids. Germline V gives CDR1 SEHNR, CDR2 FQNEAQ (reference sequence). Trimming took 10 bases from V and 2 from J; bases not matched to a gene: 7. CDR3 sequence reads: CATSTGGAGNTIYF. In DNA form, the CDR3 reads TGTGCCACCTCCACAGGGGGGGCTGGAAACACCATATATTTT.

This clone has a count of ten or more. The chain has TRBV3-1 (or the pseudogene TRBV3-2) and TRBJ1-5, with D possibly TRBD1 on 5 matching bases. V was clipped by 1 base and J by 4 bases, with 8 bases between them. Germline CDR1 is LGHDT and CDR2 is YNNKEL (reference sequence). The CDR3 contains 14 residues. CDR3 DNA: TGTGCCAGCAGCCAAGGGACACTTAATCAGCCCCAGCATTTT. The encoded protein is CASSQGTLNQPQHF.

The chain joins TRBV12-3 or TRBV12-4 to TRBJ1-2; 7 bases fit TRBD1. CDR3 size: 13 residues. With V trimmed by 2 bases and J by 6 bases, 3 bases remained unmatched. The CDR3 loop reads CASSLRGLDGYTF. In DNA, the CDR3 is TGTGCCAGCAGTTTAAGGGGGCTTGATGGCTACACCTTC.

The chain joins TRBV5-6 to TRBJ2-7, with TRBD1 matching 8 bases. Germline assignment: CDR1 SGHDT and CDR2 YYEEEE. CDR3 length: 14 residues. V shed 0 bases and J 3 bases; nucleotides not matched to a gene: 2. CDR3 protein: CASSLGQGFYEQYF. In nucleotides, the CDR3 is TGTGCCAGCAGCTTGGGACAGGGGTTCTACGAGCAGTACTTC. Drawing the rest from reference TRBV5-6 and TRBJ2-7, the complete variable domain is DAGVTQSPTHLIKTRGQQVTLRCSPKSGHDTVSWYQQALGQGPQFIFQYYEEEERQRGNFPDRFSGHQFPNYSSELNVNALLLGDSALYLCASSLGQGFYEQYFGPGTRLTVT.

This chain's CDR3 is CASSSLGVGYTF. In DNA, the CDR3 is TGTGCCAGTAGTTCGCTCGGGGTAGGCTACACCTTC. This chain links TRBV19 with TRBJ1-2; no clear D gene. The germline V and J ends were trimmed by 5 bases and 8 bases, with 12 bases remaining between them. Germline CDR1 reads LNHDA; CDR2 reads SQIVND (reference sequence). This CDR3 region has 12 residues.

This clone showed up just once. The chain combines TRBV4-3 with TRBJ1-1; D gene ambiguous. Germline V gene sequence: CDR1 LGHNA, CDR2 YSLEER. Trimming stripped 4 bases from V and 3 bases from J, with 12 bases between. CDR3 length: 14 amino acids. CDR3 sequence (DNA): TGCGCCAGCAGCCGAAGAGGCGTGTACACTGAAGCTTTCTTT. Translation gives CASSRRGVYTEAFF.

The chain is built from TRBV6-2 or TRBV6-3 and TRBJ2-2; 12 nucleotides line up with TRBD2. This CDR3 is built from 15 residues. J was trimmed by 5 bases and V by 5 bases; bases with no gene match: 3. Germline-derived CDR1 and CDR2 are MNHEY and SVGEGT. CDR3 residues: CASSLLAGGTGELFF. CDR3 nucleotide sequence: TGTGCCAGCAGTCTACTAGCGGGAGGTACCGGGGAGCTGTTTTTT.

The chain carries TRBV19 and TRBJ2-5; TRBD2 matches 13 bases. This CDR3 contains 17 residues. Germline-derived CDR1 and CDR2 are LNHDA and SQIVND (reference sequence). With 3 bases clipped from V and 5 bases from J, the junction kept 9 bases outside the gene matches. CDR3 sequence reads: CASSITSGGAPGETQYF. CDR3 DNA: TGTGCCAGTAGTATTACTAGCGGGGGGGCACCTGGGGAGACCCAGTACTTC.

V and J are TRBV27 and TRBJ2-7, with TRBD1 as a possible D gene (5 bases). CDR1 is MNHEY and CDR2 is SMNVEV in the germline V gene (reference sequence). Between the trimmed V and J ends, which lost 5 bases and 2 bases, there was a span of 16 bases. The CDR3 is 15 residues long. This chain's CDR3 is CASSPQGLGAYEQYF. The CDR3 DNA sequence: TGTGCCAGCAGTCCCCAGGGTTTAGGGGCCTACGAGCAGTACTTC.

The chain is built from TRBV19 and TRBJ2-5; TRBD1 aligns across 7 bases. Germline CDR1 LNHDA, CDR2 SQIVND (reference sequence). This CDR3 contains 14 residues. The J segment lost 4 bases and the V segment lost 6 bases, leaving 8 bases of the junction unmatched. CDR3 sequence: CASSADREAETQYF. CDR3 sequence (DNA): TGTGCCAGTAGCGCCGACAGGGAAGCAGAGACCCAGTACTTC.

This clone appeared a single time. The rearrangement uses TRBV5-8 and TRBJ1-5; D is unresolved. Germline CDR1 is SGHTS and CDR2 is YDEGEE. Trimming left V 2 bases short and J 2 bases short, with 11 bases between. This CDR3 is built from 15 residues. CDR3 in amino acids: CASSLLPAGNQPQHF. CDR3 nucleotides: TGTGCCAGCAGCTTATTACCAGCGGGCAATCAGCCCCAGCATTTT.

CDR3 DNA sequence: TGTGCCAGCAGCCAAACAGGGCGAACCACCTACGAGCAGTACTTC. Its protein product is CASSQTGRTTYEQYF. The V and J genes are TRBV3-1 (or the pseudogene TRBV3-2) and TRBJ2-7; perhaps TRBD1 as D (6 bases). CDR3 length: 15 residues. V was clipped by 2 bases and J by 2 bases, with 13 bases between them. Germline CDR1 reads LGHDT; CDR2 reads YNNKEL (reference sequence).